The 11 T cell receptor beta chains listed next were all sequenced from one sample in a study of blood T cell repertoires in COVID-19. Profiled with immunoSEQ multiplex PCR; TCRdb holds only in-frame clones, not every one. The sample shows 100,000 to 150,000 clones, about three quarters of them seen only once. Sequenced sample: peripheral blood. These receptors came from a woman aged 70 to 79 with acute or convalescent COVID-19.

The CDR3 DNA sequence: TGTGCCAGCAGTTTATCAGGGTCTGAAGCTTTCTTT. Translating gives CASSLSGSEAFF. The chain links TRBV28 to TRBJ1-1; perhaps TRBD1 as D (5 bases). Germline V gene data show CDR1 as MDHEN and CDR2 as SYDVKM. V lost 1 base to trimming and J lost 6 bases, with 6 bases between them. The CDR3 is made up of 12 amino acids.

This chain links TRBV7-2 with TRBJ2-3, with TRBD2 matching 13 bases. There are 16 residues in the CDR3. Unmatched junction bases numbered 4, after V lost 1 base and J lost 6 bases. Germline CDR1 and CDR2: SGHTA and FQGNSA. CDR3: CASSLELAGGRDTQYF. CDR3 nucleotides: TGTGCCAGCAGCTTAGAACTAGCGGGGGGGAGGGATACGCAGTATTTT. Full variable domain (outside the CDR3, taken from reference TRBV7-2 and TRBJ2-3): GAGVSQSPSNKVTEKGKDVELRCDPISGHTALYWYRQSLGQGLEFLIYFQGNSAPDKSGLPSDRFSAERTGGSVSTLTIQRTQQEDSAVYLCASSLELAGGRDTQYFGPGTRLTVL.

This clone has more than one count but fewer than ten. The chain is built from TRBV6-1 and TRBJ1-3; no firm D call. Looked up from germline, CDR1 is MNHNS and CDR2 is SASEGT. The V end lost 1 base, the J end lost 5 bases, and 12 bases lay between the germline ends. This CDR3 comprises 15 residues. CDR3 DNA: TGTGCCAGCAGTGAAGGCGGGTATAGTCGAAACACCATATATTTT. Residues: CASSEGGYSRNTIYF.

The chain links TRBV9 to TRBJ2-7; D is unresolved. The germline V and J ends were trimmed by 3 bases and 1 base, with 8 bases remaining between them. CDR1 is SGDLS, CDR2 YYNGEE, per germline. The CDR3 is 13 amino acids. Written as DNA, the CDR3 is TGTGCCAGCAGCGGCGCCCTATCCTACGAGCAGTACTTC. The encoded protein is CASSGALSYEQYF.

The CDR3 reads CASSEYTGGSGGELFF. For the CDR3, the DNA is TGTGCCAGCAGTGAATATACAGGGGGCTCTGGCGGGGAGCTGTTTTTT. The chain recombines TRBV25-1 with TRBJ2-2, with 9 bases aligning to TRBD1. CDR3 size: 16 residues. J was trimmed by 7 bases and V by 0 bases; bases with no gene match: 6. Germline CDR1 reads MGHDK; CDR2 reads SYGVNS.

The V gene is TRBV6-6, the J gene TRBJ2-3, with D maybe TRBD1 (6 bases). CDR1 and CDR2 from the germline V gene are MNHNY and SVGAGI (reference sequence). This CDR3 contains 13 residues. With 9 bases removed from V and 4 bases from J, the gap between germline ends came to 14 bases. CDR3 sequence (DNA): TGTGCCAGTTTCGAGGGGGTTGCAGATACGCAGTATTTT. Translating gives CASFEGVADTQYF.

This clone was seen a handful of times. In DNA form, the CDR3 reads TGCGCCAGCAGCCAAGATCTCGAGGGGGGGGCCTTCACAGATACGCAGTATTTT. It encodes CASSQDLEGGAFTDTQYF. This chain uses TRBV4-3 with TRBJ2-3, with D possibly being TRBD2 (7 bases). The CDR3 is 18 residues long. The germline V gene has CDR1 LGHNA and CDR2 YSLEER. The germline V and J ends were trimmed by 0 bases and 2 bases, with 18 bases remaining between them.

The CDR3 DNA is TGTGCCAGCAGTTTACCAGGGCTTTACACTGAAGCTTTCTTT. Its protein is CASSLPGLYTEAFF. The gene calls are TRBV28 and TRBJ1-1, with TRBD1 as a possible D gene (5 bases). The CDR3 runs to 14 residues. CDR1 and CDR2 from the germline V gene are MDHEN and SYDVKM. V was pared by 2 bases and J by 3 bases, with 10 bases between.

The V call is TRBV20-1, the J call TRBJ2-7; a possible D gene is TRBD1 (5 bases). The CDR3 loop spans 11 amino acids. Germline values: CDR1 DFQATT, CDR2 SNEGSKA (reference sequence). With 1 base removed from V and 6 bases from J, the gap between germline ends came to 7 bases. The CDR3 DNA follows: TGCAGTGCTAGAGGACAGCTCGAGCAGTACTTC. Residues: CSARGQLEQYF.

The chain joins TRBV19 to TRBJ2-1; 9 positions agree with TRBD2. There are 13 residues in the CDR3. Germline V CDR1 and CDR2: LNHDA, SQIVND (reference sequence). V was clipped by 7 bases and J by 6 bases; unmatched bases: 4. Written as DNA, the CDR3 is TGTGCCAGTAAAGTAGCGGGAGCCAATGAGCAGTTCTTC. Protein sequence: CASKVAGANEQFF.

The chain carries TRBV6-5 and TRBJ2-5, with a possible D match to TRBD1 (5 bases). From germline, CDR1 is MNHEY and CDR2 SVGAGI. The CDR3 length is 16 residues. Trimming took 3 bases from V and 2 from J, leaving 16 bases between them. In nucleotides, the CDR3 is TGTGCCAGCAGTTATCCCCTCCAGGGCCCTCAAGAGACCCAGTACTTC. Translation gives CASSYPLQGPQETQYF.